This T cell receptor beta chain was recorded in a study of cytomegalovirus exposure and HLA in healthy donors (dated by TCRdb to the late 2010s). Regarding the complete study: According to an earlier analysis of several hundred of the donors, about 170 million T cells yielded approximately 120 million unique TCR beta sequences and approximately 300 Gb of sequence data. Typing coverage differed by locus: A, B, C, DRB1 and DQB1 were typed in about 629-640 donors, DQA1 in around 500, DPA1 in some 600, and DPB1 in just under 480. A handful of DR-DQ haplotypes were handled as single units for association and clustering because linkage in the cohort was strong. The study used immunosequencing to profile the T cell repertoires of 666 subjects and linked those repertoires to cytomegalovirus serostatus. To decide whether each TCR beta V gene segment behaved as functional or pseudogenic, an earlier analysis of 587 of the donors relied on high-throughput TCR beta sequencing. A later analysis re-analyzed previously published TCR beta repertoires from roughly 690 donors and added high-resolution HLA genotyping to study TCR occurrence patterns. Along with the approximately 650-subject first cohort, a separate validation cohort of approximately 110 different subjects was used. About 320 gigabases of sequencing data and 78 million or so unique TCR sequences were included in an early release covering under 650 HLA-typed donors. Alongside the repertoire data, information on donor age, sex, ethnicity and CMV serostatus was compiled. A later genetic analysis took genome-wide SNP genotypes for about 55% of the roughly 670 donors and used that subset as a discovery cohort. On average, 235,054 unique TCR beta nucleotide sequences were sequenced per donor among fewer than 500 genotyped donors of the cohort, with roughly 18% of those sequences being non-productive. The study aimed to test whether signatures of past pathogen exposure could be identified by cataloging public T cell receptors. The study combined high-throughput TCR immunosequencing, statistical association of individual TCRs with disease status, and machine learning to predict cytomegalovirus infection status. Every repertoire in the discovery cohort had been generated on one and the same sequencing platform. Among the roughly 400 genotyped donors, about 85% belonged to the genetic ancestry cluster associated with self-reported Caucasian donors. Rather than using new phenotypic data, the later analysis identified candidate immune exposures from TCR beta sequences and from how often those sequences occurred across donors. Both class I and class II loci were covered by HLA typing, at four-digit resolution.

V is trimmed back by 0 bases and J by 4 bases, and the junction contains 4 bases that no gene match accounts for. From a lookup of the germline V gene (reference sequence), CDR1 and CDR2 are SGHNT and YYREEE. Taken from cysteine to phenylalanine, the CDR3 has 16 residues. The retained sequence is limited to the CDR3, 48 bases, with the frame set at the first base. The paper as a whole reports these results and caveats: A further reported finding was that TCR beta sequences accurately predicted the HLA-A and HLA-B alleles for most subjects in the first cohort. A total of about 180 TCR beta chains were listed by the study as associated with cytomegalovirus. According to a later analysis, TCR association rates differed among HLA loci, with DRB1 alleles showing the most associated TCRs and HLA-C alleles showing the fewest. Correlated functional status among segregating V segments might reflect linkage disequilibrium, but an unknown experimental factor could not be ruled out. The only immune exposure information available for the cohort was CMV serostatus. A group of highly shared sequence variants was considered likely to be a technical artifact of the sequencing pipeline. A few of the identified cytomegalovirus-associated TCR beta chains were confirmed in vitro to be specific for cytomegalovirus antigens. Most TCR sequences were seen in very few donors, while some public TCRs were found in many individuals. Strong co-occurrence of HLA alleles, especially DR and DQ, made assigning TCR associations to individual alleles difficult. Compared with the roughly 710-donor mean, donors in an Asian-associated ancestry cluster had fewer N-insertions in productive TCRs, according to a later genetic analysis. Presence/absence analyses assumed roughly uniform sequencing depth across donors, an assumption that may not hold. In this cohort, only TCR beta chains were sequenced, and detectable features were limited by the absence of alpha or paired-chain data. According to a later analysis, parvovirus B19, influenza, CMV and Epstein-Barr virus appeared linked to several top co-occurrence clusters. In an earlier analysis of under 600 of the donors, most TCR beta V segments were observed in productive rearrangements about 90% or about 30% of the time, broadly matching IMGT annotations. Some IMGT-functional V segments, including TRBV6-2 and TRBV6-3, could not be told apart with the 87-base-pair reads, so those segments were excluded. Seventeen rarely observed V segments, including chromosome 9 orphons, were excluded from the earlier analysis of just under 600 of the donors because counts were too low. The authors suggested that the approach could potentially be generalized to other disease states and immunological phenotypes. Because HLA typing was unavailable for some donors at each locus, only the typed subset was used in association tests. In a later analysis, some 18,000 TCR beta sequences were associated with specific HLA alleles at a false discovery rate of 0.05. In a later analysis, most CMV-associated TCR beta chains were found to appear HLA-restricted, with HLA associations seemingly driven largely by CMV exposure. The classifier was reported to diagnose cytomegalovirus status with high specificity and sensitivity in both the original cohort and the validation cohort. An association between a missense DCLRE1C variant and V-gene and J-gene trimming of TCR beta chains was found in a later genetic analysis and replicated in an independent cohort. In a later analysis, HLA-associated TCR beta chains showed more clonal expansion and lower generation probabilities than non-associated chains that were equally common.

The cohort was made up of approximately 670 healthy bone marrow donors. All cohort members were sampled while nominally healthy, although unrecorded immune exposures were likely present. The donor was CMV seronegative and belonged to the group of 320 or so seronegative cohort members. Each donor provided a peripheral blood sample, and peripheral blood mononuclear cells were used for TCR beta sequencing. Genomic DNA extraction from the blood cell samples was performed with the Qiagen DNeasy Blood Extraction Kit. A remark on this clone: What this receptor recognizes is not known. Within one base of it there is no much larger clone, and no base qualities were kept.

Library prep was done by the immunoSEQ multiplex PCR assay. A mixture of 60 forward primers for TCR Vbeta segments and 13 reverse primers for TCR Jbeta segments was used in the multiplex PCR. A multiplex PCR assay on genomic DNA amplified the CDR3 region of rearranged TCR beta genes. The amplified TCR beta libraries were sequenced on the Illumina HiSeq System as 87-base-pair reads. The authors' pipeline ran thus. A later analysis counted 75 million to 100 million unique TCR beta chains across the 600 to 850 repertoires, and 10 million to 11 million of these chains were shared by at least two donors. A nearest-neighbor algorithm error-corrected the raw reads and collapsed the reads into unique sequences, merging closely related sequences to remove PCR and sequencing errors. To assign V, D and J gene segments, CDR3 sequences were aligned to IMGT reference sequences. For a sequence to be retained, a match of at least six nucleotides to both a V gene segment and a J gene segment was required. A rearrangement counted as productive if the CDR3 had no stop codons and remained in frame with V and J, and every other rearrangement counted as non-productive. CDR3 was defined according to IMGT convention as the region running from the second conserved V-encoded cysteine to the conserved J-encoded phenylalanine. The earlier analysis of 500 to 650 of the donors excluded any sequence lacking an unambiguous match to a single V gene segment. An earlier analysis of 587 of the donors called V segments functional above 56.7% productive rearrangements and segregating when the between-donor standard deviation exceeded 5%. To diagnose cytomegalovirus status from the catalog of TCR beta chain sequences, a statistical classification framework was built. In a later analysis, TCR nucleotide sequences were compared against IMGT/GENE-DB human TR gene sequences so that V and J genes could be assigned. Using the TCRdist pipeline, a later analysis assigned CDR3 sequences along with most-parsimonious VDJ recombination scenarios. A later analysis defined each TCR beta chain by its CDR3 amino acid sequence plus V-gene family, and excluded reads lacking a unique V-gene family. To address suspected cross-contamination and a sequencing artifact, a later analysis removed 592 highly shared, low-generation-probability nucleotide sequences. For each public chain, a later analysis derived a clonal expansion index from normalized ranks of inferred template counts within each repertoire. A later analysis computed generation probabilities with a VDJ recombination model fitted to out-of-frame rearrangements, and checked the results against IGoR. A later analysis scored TCR-TCR, TCR-HLA and TCR-CMV co-occurrence with hypergeometric tests, applying a repertoire-size bias correction to TCR pairs. In a later analysis, false discovery rates were estimated by permuting HLA or CMV assignments 20 times. In a later analysis, co-occurring TCRs were grouped with DBSCAN, and TCRdist sequence similarity was added when clustering was performed within HLA-allele-positive subsets. Repertoires with fewer than 30,000 or more than 120,000 public chains were left out of co-occurrence clustering, as were a few repertoires with anomalous nucleotide sharing. TCRdb retrieved this table from immuneACCESS and kept in-frame rearrangements only. Not all clones are present; in checked studies, unresolved V genes account for under half, and no reason is known for the remainder. That table gives V, J and clone size, and the DNA gave D and trimming. For this sample there are about 140,000 clones; 70% to 90% appear just once. The top ten clonotypes cover around 0.54% of the sample.

This receptor was taken from a woman in her forties in good health and CMV-seronegative. Sequencing used PBMCs. This sequence uses TRBV5-4 and TRBJ2-5; the central 12 bases match TRBD2. The CDR3 protein: CASSLGGLAGGETQYF. The nucleotides read TGTGCCAGCAGCTTGGGGGGACTAGCGGGCGGAGAGACCCAGTACTTC.